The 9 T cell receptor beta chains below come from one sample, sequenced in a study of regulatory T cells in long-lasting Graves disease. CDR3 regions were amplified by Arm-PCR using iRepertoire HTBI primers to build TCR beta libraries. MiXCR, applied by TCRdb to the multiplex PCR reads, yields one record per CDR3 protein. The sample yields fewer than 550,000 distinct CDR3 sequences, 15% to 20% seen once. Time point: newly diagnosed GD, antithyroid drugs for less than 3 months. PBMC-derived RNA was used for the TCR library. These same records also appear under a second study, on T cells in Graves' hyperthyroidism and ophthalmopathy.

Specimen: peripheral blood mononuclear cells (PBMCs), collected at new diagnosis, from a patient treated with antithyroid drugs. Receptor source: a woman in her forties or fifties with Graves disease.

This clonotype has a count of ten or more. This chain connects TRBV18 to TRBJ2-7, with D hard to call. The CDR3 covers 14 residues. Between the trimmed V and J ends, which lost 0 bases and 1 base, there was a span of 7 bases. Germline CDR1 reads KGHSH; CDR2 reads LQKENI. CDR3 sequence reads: CASSPPMISYEQYF. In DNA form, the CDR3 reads TGTGCCAGCTCACCACCGATGATATCCTACGAGCAGTACTTC.

The CDR3 DNA reads as TGTGCCAGTAGTGGCAGGACAGGGGTGAACACTGAAGCTTTCTTT. This translates into CASSGRTGVNTEAFF. The V gene is TRBV19, the J gene TRBJ1-1; 9 bases agree with TRBD1. V dropped 5 bases and J dropped 0; count of bases not matched to a gene: 4. The CDR3 length is 15 residues. The V gene's germline CDR1 is LNHDA and CDR2 SQIVND (reference sequence).

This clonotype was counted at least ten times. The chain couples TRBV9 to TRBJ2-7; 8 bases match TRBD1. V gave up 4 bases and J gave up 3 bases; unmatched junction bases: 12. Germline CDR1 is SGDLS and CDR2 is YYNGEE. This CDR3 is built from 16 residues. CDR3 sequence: CASSSLETGALYEQYF. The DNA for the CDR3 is TGTGCCAGCAGCTCGCTAGAGACAGGGGCACTCTACGAGCAGTACTTC.

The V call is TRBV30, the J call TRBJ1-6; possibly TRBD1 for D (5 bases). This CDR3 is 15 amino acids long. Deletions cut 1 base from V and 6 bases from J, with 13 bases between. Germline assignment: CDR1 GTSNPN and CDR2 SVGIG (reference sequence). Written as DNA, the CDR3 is TGTGCCTGGAGTGGGGAGGGGATAGTTAATTCACCCCTCCACTTT. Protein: CAWSGEGIVNSPLHF.

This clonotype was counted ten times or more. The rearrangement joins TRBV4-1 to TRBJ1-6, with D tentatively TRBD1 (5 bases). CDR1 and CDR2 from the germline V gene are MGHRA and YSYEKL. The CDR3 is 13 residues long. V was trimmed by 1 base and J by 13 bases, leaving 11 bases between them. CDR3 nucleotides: TGCGCCAGCAGCCAAGTTGGGGGGGTGCCCCTCCACTTT. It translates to CASSQVGGVPLHF.

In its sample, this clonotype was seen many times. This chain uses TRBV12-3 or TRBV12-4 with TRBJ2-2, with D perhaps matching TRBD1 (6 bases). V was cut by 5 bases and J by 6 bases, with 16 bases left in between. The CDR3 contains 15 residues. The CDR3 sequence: CASSPQGFRAGELFF. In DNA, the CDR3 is TGTGCCAGCAGTCCACAGGGTTTCAGGGCCGGGGAGCTGTTTTTT.

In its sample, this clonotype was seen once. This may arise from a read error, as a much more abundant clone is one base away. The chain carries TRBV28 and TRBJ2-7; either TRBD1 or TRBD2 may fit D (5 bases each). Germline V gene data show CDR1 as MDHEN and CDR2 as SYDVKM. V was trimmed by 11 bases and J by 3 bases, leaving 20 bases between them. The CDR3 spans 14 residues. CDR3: CASRDGERGYEQYF. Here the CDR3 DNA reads TGTGCCTCCCGGGACGGGGAACGAGGCTACGAGCAGTACTTC.

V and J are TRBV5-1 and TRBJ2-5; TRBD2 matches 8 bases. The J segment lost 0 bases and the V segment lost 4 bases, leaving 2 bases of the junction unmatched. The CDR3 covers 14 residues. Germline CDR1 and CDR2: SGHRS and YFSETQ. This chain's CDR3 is CASSGGGYQETQYF. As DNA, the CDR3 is TGCGCCAGCAGCGGCGGGGGGTACCAAGAGACCCAGTACTTC.

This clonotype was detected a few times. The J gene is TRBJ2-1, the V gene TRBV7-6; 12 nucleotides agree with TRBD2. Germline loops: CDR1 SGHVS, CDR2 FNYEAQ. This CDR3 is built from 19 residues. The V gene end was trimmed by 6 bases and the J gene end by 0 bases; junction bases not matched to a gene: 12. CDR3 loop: CASSSRLAGAESSYNEQFF. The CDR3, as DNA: TGTGCCAGCAGTTCCCGACTAGCGGGGGCCGAAAGCTCCTACAATGAGCAGTTCTTC.